Detailed here is one TCR beta chain. As yet, its antigen is unknown. CDR1 SGHAT and CDR2 FQNNGV come from the germline V gene. The CDR3 covers 14 residues. The ends were cut back, 0 bases at V and 1 base at J, with 7 bases in the middle. The data were taken from a study of T cells in localized non-small cell lung cancer. TCRdb's table, derived via immunoSEQ multiplex PCR, lists solely in-frame clones and lacks some. This sample has nearly 25,000 clones, with 92% found just once. Broader study findings: Uninvolved adjacent lung had the highest recorded T cell clonality, with tumor below it.

This clonotype was obtained from a man aged 35-75 years with stage III squamous cell lung carcinoma. This specimen was peripheral blood, taken before any cancer treatment. This chain joins TRBV11-2 and TRBJ2-7; D unclear. The CDR3 nucleotides read TGTGCCAGCAGCTTAGAGCCCCTATCCTACGAGCAGTACTTC. This translates into CASSLEPLSYEQYF.